A selection of T cell receptor beta chains follows, all from one sample in a study of T cell responses to AZD1222 COVID-19 vaccine. Here immunoSEQ multiplex PCR was the method, and the copy in TCRdb shows in-frame clones only, minus some. The profile covers over 130,000 clones, with about 93% appearing a single time and more than 3% taken by the ten largest. The source material was peripheral blood, sampled 28 days after the second AZD1222 dose. These receptors were collected from an adult who received the AZD1222 COVID-19 vaccine. Both conserved end residues are part of each CDR3. D genes are given only for firm matches. Clone sizes are given selectively: once, few, many, or a class where the clone is expanded.

. TRBJ2-1 . TRBV5-4 CASSNDITSWEQFF TGTGCCAGCAGCAACGACATTACTAGTTGGGAGCAGTTCTTC
. TRBJ2-2 TRBD2 TRBV5-1 CASSPLSGRRSGELFF TGCGCCAGCAGCCCCCTTAGCGGGAGAAGGTCCGGGGAGCTGTTTTTT
. TRBJ2-5 TRBD1 TRBV5-4 CASSSRQGQETQYF TGTGCCAGCAGCTCCAGACAGGGGCAAGAGACCCAGTACTTC
. TRBJ1-5 TRBD1 TRBV12-5 CASGAPWGQGPDSNQPQHF TGTGCTAGTGGCGCGCCCTGGGGACAGGGCCCGGATAGCAATCAGCCCCAGCATTTT
. TRBJ2-3 . TRBV11-2 CASTPRGAVTDTQYF TGTGCCAGCACCCCCCGGGGAGCGGTCACAGATACGCAGTATTTT
. TRBJ1-1 . TRBV7-2 CASSLPPPSTEAFF TGTGCCAGCAGCTTACCTCCGCCGAGCACTGAAGCTTTCTTT
. TRBJ2-5 . TRBV6-5 CASRSWRQETQYF TGTGCCAGCAGGTCATGGAGACAAGAGACCCAGTACTTC
once TRBJ2-1 TRBD2 TRBV3-1/TRBV3-2 CASSQVTSGRTNDEQFF TGTGCCAGCAGCCAAGTGACTAGCGGGAGGACTAACGATGAGCAGTTCTTC
. TRBJ2-2 . TRBV19 CASLWGGTGELFF TGTGCCAGTCTATGGGGAGGCACCGGGGAGCTGTTTTTT
. TRBJ2-3 TRBD1 TRBV5-1 CATRTGNTDTQYF TGCGCCACCAGGACAGGAAACACAGATACGCAGTATTTT
once TRBJ2-5 TRBD2 TRBV7-9 CASSPGTSGVQETQYF TGTGCCAGCAGCCCGGGGACTAGCGGAGTACAAGAGACCCAGTACTTC
. TRBJ2-7 . TRBV6-5 CASSYSPRSGSYEQYF TGTGCCAGCAGTTACTCACCCAGGAGCGGCTCCTACGAGCAGTACTTC
. TRBJ1-2 TRBD1 TRBV19 CASTPLTGSRYGYTF TGTGCCAGTACCCCCTTGACAGGGAGCCGCTATGGCTACACCTTC
few TRBJ2-7 . TRBV7-6 CASSLAGGSSEQYF TGTGCCAGCAGCTTAGCCGGCGGATCGAGTGAGCAGTACTTC
. TRBJ2-4 . TRBV19 CASSIDGGGIQYF TGTGCCAGTAGTATAGATGGGGGAGGCATTCAGTACTTC
. TRBJ1-2 . TRBV20-1 CSASGRPGNYGYTF TGCAGTGCTAGTGGGCGACCCGGTAACTATGGCTACACCTTC
. TRBJ2-3 . TRBV12-5 CASGLSSGRTQYF TGTGCTAGTGGTTTGTCCTCGGGACGGACCCAGTATTTT
. TRBJ1-2 . TRBV9 CASSVGQVANYGYTF TGTGCCAGCAGCGTAGGTCAGGTAGCTAACTATGGCTACACCTTC
. TRBJ1-1 . TRBV2 CASSVRTGDRYGSTEAFF TGTGCCAGCAGTGTAAGGACCGGGGACCGGTACGGGAGCACTGAAGCTTTCTTT
. TRBJ1-2 . TRBV30 CAWGDGDFRNYGYTF TGTGCCTGGGGGGATGGGGACTTTCGAAACTATGGCTACACCTTC
. TRBJ2-5 TRBD1 TRBV28 CASSSRQGMGETQYF TGTGCCAGCAGTTCTCGACAGGGGATGGGAGAGACCCAGTACTTC
. TRBJ2-5 . TRBV7-9 CASSISGEVQETQYF TGTGCCAGCAGCATTAGCGGTGAGGTCCAAGAGACCCAGTACTTC
. TRBJ2-7 . TRBV3-1/TRBV3-2 CASSQEGELRDEQYF TGTGCCAGCAGCCAAGAAGGGGAGCTGAGGGACGAGCAGTACTTC
. TRBJ1-1 . TRBV10-1 CASSESALRRDTEAFF TGCGCCAGCAGTGAGTCGGCCTTACGGAGGGACACTGAAGCTTTCTTT
. TRBJ1-5 . TRBV10-2 CASTLSGNQPQHF TGCGCCAGCACCCTATCTGGCAATCAGCCCCAGCATTTT
. TRBJ1-2 . TRBV5-1 CASSLVGREGNGYTF TGCGCCAGCAGCTTGGTCGGCAGGGAAGGAAACGGCTACACCTTC
. TRBJ1-2 TRBD1 TRBV7-9 CASRITRTGVYGYTF TGTGCCAGCAGGATTACCCGGACAGGGGTTTATGGCTACACCTTC
. TRBJ1-2 . TRBV25-1 CASSDRSTYGYTF TGTGCCAGCAGTGACAGGTCTACCTATGGCTACACCTTC
. TRBJ1-6 . TRBV5-1 CASSWVSGDNSPLHF TGCGCCAGCAGTTGGGTCTCAGGGGATAATTCACCCCTCCACTTT
. TRBJ1-1 . TRBV2 CASSERGLAFF TGTGCCAGCAGTGAACGAGGGTTAGCTTTCTTT
. TRBJ1-1 . TRBV19 CASSMGTEAFF TGTGCCAGTAGTATGGGCACTGAAGCTTTCTTT
once TRBJ2-2 TRBD2 TRBV29-1 CSVEWGGRNTGELFF TGCAGCGTTGAATGGGGCGGGAGGAACACCGGGGAGCTGTTTTTT
. TRBJ2-7 . TRBV5-1 CASSGEILRSEQYF TGCGCCAGCAGCGGCGAAATCCTTCGGTCCGAGCAGTACTTC
. TRBJ1-2 . TRBV12-3/TRBV12-4 CASRKGDNYGYTF TGTGCCAGCAGGAAAGGGGATAACTATGGCTACACCTTC
. TRBJ2-5 . TRBV18 CASSPKDTQETQYF TGTGCCAGCTCACCAAAGGACACTCAAGAGACCCAGTACTTC
. TRBJ2-7 . TRBV27 CASSLKYLKANTYEQYF TGTGCCAGCAGTTTAAAGTACCTCAAGGCTAATACCTACGAGCAGTACTTC
. TRBJ1-2 . TRBV24-1 CATSSSRVGYTF TGTGCCACCAGTTCCAGTAGGGTTGGCTACACCTTC
. TRBJ1-6 . TRBV5-4 CASSSTEDTGPLHF TGTGCCAGCAGCTCTACTGAGGACACCGGCCCCCTCCACTTT
. TRBJ1-1 TRBD1 TRBV19 CASLKDRENTEAFF TGTGCCAGTCTTAAGGACAGGGAGAACACTGAAGCTTTCTTT
. TRBJ1-5 TRBD1 TRBV19 CASSFTGGDQPQHF TGTGCCAGTAGTTTTACAGGGGGGGATCAGCCCCAGCATTTT